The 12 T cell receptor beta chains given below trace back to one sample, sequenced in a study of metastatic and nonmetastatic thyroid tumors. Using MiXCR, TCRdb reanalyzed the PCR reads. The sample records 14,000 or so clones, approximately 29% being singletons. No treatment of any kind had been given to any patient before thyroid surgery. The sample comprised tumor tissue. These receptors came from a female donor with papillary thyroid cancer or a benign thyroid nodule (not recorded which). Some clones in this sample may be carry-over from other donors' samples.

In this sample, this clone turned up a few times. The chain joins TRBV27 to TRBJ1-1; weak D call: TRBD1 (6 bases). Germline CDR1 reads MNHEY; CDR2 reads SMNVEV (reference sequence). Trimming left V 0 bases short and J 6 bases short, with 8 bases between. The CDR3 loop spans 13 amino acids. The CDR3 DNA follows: TGTGCCAGCAGTTTATCCCGGACAGCTGAAGCTTTCTTT. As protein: CASSLSRTAEAFF.

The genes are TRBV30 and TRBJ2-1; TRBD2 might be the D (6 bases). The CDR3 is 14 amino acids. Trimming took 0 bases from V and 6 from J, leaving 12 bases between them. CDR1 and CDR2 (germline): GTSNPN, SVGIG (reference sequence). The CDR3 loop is CAWSVETRFNEQFF. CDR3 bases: TGTGCCTGGAGTGTAGAGACTAGATTCAATGAGCAGTTCTTC.

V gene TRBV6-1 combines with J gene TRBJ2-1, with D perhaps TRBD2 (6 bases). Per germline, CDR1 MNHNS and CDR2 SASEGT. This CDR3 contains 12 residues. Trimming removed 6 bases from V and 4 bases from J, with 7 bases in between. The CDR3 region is CASRAGYNEQFF. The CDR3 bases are TGTGCCAGCAGGGCGGGGTACAATGAGCAGTTCTTC.

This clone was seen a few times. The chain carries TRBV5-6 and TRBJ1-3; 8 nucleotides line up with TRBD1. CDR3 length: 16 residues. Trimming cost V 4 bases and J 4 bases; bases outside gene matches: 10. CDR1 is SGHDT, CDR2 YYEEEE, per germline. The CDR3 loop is CASSLTTGAGGNTIYF. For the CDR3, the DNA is TGTGCCAGCAGCCTAACGACAGGGGCGGGAGGAAACACCATATATTTT.

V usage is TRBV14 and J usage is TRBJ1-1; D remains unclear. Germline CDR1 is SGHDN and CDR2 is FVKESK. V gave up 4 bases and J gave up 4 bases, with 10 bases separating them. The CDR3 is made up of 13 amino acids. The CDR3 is CASSRSHITEAFF. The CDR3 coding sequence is TGTGCCAGCAGCCGCTCGCATATCACTGAAGCTTTCTTT.

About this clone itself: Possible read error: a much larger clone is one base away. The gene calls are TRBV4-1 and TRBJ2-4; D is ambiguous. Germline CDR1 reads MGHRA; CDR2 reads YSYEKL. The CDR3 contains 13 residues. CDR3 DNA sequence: TGCGCCAGCATCCAAGATCCCTCGCCCATTCAGTACTTC. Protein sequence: CASIQDPSPIQYF.

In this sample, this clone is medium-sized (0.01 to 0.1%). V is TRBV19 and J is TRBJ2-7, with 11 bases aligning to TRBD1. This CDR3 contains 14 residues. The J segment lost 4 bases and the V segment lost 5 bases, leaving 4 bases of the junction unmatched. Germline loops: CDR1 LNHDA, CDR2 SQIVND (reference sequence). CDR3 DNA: TGTGCCAGTAGTGCCCGGGACAGGGGGTACGAGCAGTACTTC. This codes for CASSARDRGYEQYF.

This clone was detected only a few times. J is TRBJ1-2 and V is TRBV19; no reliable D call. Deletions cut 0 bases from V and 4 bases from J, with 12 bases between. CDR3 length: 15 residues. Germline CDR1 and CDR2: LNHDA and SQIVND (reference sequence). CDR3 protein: CASSIDTGNTYGYTF. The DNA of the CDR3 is TGTGCCAGTAGTATAGATACCGGCAACACCTATGGCTACACCTTC.

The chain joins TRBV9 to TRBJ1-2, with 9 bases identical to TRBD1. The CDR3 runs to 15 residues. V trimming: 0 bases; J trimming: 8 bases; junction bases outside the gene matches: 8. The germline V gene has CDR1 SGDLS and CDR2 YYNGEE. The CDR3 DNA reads TGTGCCAGCAGCGTAGGGTGGGACAGGGACCTCGGCTACACCTTC. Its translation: CASSVGWDRDLGYTF.

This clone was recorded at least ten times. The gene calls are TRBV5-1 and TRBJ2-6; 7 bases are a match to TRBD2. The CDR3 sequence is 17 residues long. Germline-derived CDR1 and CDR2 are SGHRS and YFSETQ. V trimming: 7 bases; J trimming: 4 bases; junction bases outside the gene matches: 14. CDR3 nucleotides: TGCGCCAGCGGGAGGCGGGGGATTGGCCAGGGGGCCAACGTCCTGACTTTC. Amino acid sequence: CASGRRGIGQGANVLTF.

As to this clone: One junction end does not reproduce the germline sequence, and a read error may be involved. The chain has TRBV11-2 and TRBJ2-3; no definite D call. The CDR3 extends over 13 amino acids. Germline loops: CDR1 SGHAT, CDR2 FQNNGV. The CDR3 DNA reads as TGCGCCAGCAACCTCGGGTGCGCAGATACGCAGTATTTT. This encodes CASNLGCADTQYF.

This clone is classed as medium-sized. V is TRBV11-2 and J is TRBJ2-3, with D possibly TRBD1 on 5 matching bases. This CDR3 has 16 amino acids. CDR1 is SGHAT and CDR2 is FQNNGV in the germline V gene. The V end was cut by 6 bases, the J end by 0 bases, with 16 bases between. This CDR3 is CASRRKDKFSTDTQYF. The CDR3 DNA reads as TGTGCCAGCAGGCGGAAGGACAAGTTCAGCACAGATACGCAGTATTTT. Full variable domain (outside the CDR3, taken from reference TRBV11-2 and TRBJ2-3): EAGVAQSPRYKIIEKRQSVAFWCNPISGHATLYWYQQILGQGPKLLIQFQNNGVVDDSQLPKDRFSAERLKGVDSTLKIQPAKLEDSAVYLCASRRKDKFSTDTQYFGPGTRLTVL.